This T cell receptor (beta chain) was observed in a study of T cell repertoires in cytomegalovirus infection. Each CDR3 protein gets one entry after TCRdb re-called the reads with MiXCR. The table records roughly 250,000 distinct CDR3 sequences, roughly an eighth of them present only once. CDR3 length: 15 amino acids. Trimming at V came to 5 bases and at J to 5 bases, leaving 10 bases not matched to a gene. Per germline, CDR1 SGHTA and CDR2 FQGTGA. The sample consisted of PBMCs. V gene TRBV7-3 combines with J gene TRBJ2-5; 8 bases match TRBD1. The clonotype comes from a human donor in good health (CMV status not recorded). Some clones in this sample may be carry-over from other donors' samples. The CDR3: CASSAPGRDRETQYF. The CDR3 DNA is TGTGCCAGCAGCGCCCCGGGACGGGACAGGGAGACCCAGTACTTC.